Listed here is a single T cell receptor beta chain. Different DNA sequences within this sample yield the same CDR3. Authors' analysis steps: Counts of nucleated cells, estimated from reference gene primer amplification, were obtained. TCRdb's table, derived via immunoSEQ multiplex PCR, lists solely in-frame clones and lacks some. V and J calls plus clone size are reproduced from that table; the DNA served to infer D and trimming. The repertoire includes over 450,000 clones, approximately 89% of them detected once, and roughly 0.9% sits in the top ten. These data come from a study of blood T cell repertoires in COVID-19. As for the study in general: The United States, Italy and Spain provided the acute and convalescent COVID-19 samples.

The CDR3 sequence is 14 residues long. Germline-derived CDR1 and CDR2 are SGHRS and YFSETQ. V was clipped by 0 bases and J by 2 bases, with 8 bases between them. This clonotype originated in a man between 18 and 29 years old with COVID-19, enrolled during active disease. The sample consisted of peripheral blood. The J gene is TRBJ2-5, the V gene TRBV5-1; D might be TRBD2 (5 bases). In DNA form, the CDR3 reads TGCGCCAGCAGCTTGGCGGGGTCACAAGAGACCCAGTACTTC. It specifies CASSLAGSQETQYF. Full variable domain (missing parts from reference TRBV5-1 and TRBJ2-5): KAGVTQTPRYLIKTRGQQVTLSCSPISGHRSVSWYQQTPGQGLQFLFEYFSETQRNKGNFPGRFSGRQFSNSRSEMNVSTLELGDSALYLCASSLAGSQETQYFGPGTRLLVL.